The next 16 T cell receptor beta chains were all read from a single sample in a study of blood T cell repertoires in COVID-19. TCRdb keeps only in-frame clones here, not all; method: immunoSEQ multiplex PCR. The sample carries approximately 240,000 clones, nearly 90% recorded once. Sequencing used peripheral blood. The receptors stem from a woman between 40 and 55 years old who had recovered from COVID-19.

J is TRBJ1-2 and V is TRBV7-3; TRBD1 matches at 9 bases. Looked up from germline, CDR1 is SGHTA and CDR2 is FQGTGA. The CDR3 contains 19 residues. V shed 0 bases and J 4 bases; nucleotides not matched to a gene: 15. The DNA for the CDR3 is TGTGCCAGCAGCTTAACGCCTGGGACAGGGCCGAGCATTGGCTATGGCTACACCTTC. Translating it yields CASSLTPGTGPSIGYGYTF.

As regards this clone: The germline gene is not matched at one end of the junction; a read error may be the cause. The CDR3 reads CASSPSTGTYNEQFF. The CDR3 region has the DNA TGTGCTAGCAGCCCCTCGACAGGGACCTACAATGAGCAGTTCTTC. J is TRBJ2-1 and V is TRBV7-7, with 7 positions matching TRBD1. CDR3 length: 15 amino acids. Germline-derived CDR1 and CDR2 are SSHAT and FNYEAQ (reference sequence).

The rearrangement joins TRBV6-5 to TRBJ2-1; 9 bases agree with TRBD1. The germline V gene encodes CDR1 MNHEY and CDR2 SVGAGI. CDR3 length: 15 residues. Trimming at V came to 5 bases and at J to 10 bases, leaving 12 bases not matched to a gene. CDR3 in amino acids: CASSQGQGAQNEQFF. The CDR3, as DNA: TGTGCCAGCAGTCAGGGACAGGGAGCGCAAAACGAGCAGTTCTTC.

This clone was detected only a few times. V usage is TRBV19 and J usage is TRBJ2-1, with D possibly matching TRBD2 (6 bases). The ends were cut back, 2 bases at V and 2 bases at J, with 7 bases in the middle. The CDR3 sequence is 14 residues long. Germline CDR1 reads LNHDA; CDR2 reads SQIVND (reference sequence). This CDR3 reads CASSILAPYNEQFF. CDR3 coding DNA: TGTGCCAGTAGTATACTAGCGCCCTACAATGAGCAGTTCTTC.

A few counts support this clone. The rearrangement uses TRBV9 and TRBJ2-5; 9 positions match TRBD2. Germline trimming cut 3 bases from V and 5 bases from J; bases unmatched to any gene: 11. CDR3 size: 16 residues. Germline V CDR1 and CDR2: SGDLS, YYNGEE. This CDR3 reads CASSAASGLAEETQYF. Written as DNA, the CDR3 is TGTGCCAGCAGCGCCGCCTCGGGACTAGCCGAGGAGACCCAGTACTTC.

V gene TRBV27 combines with J gene TRBJ1-2; TRBD1 might be the D (6 bases). V dropped 6 bases and J dropped 5 bases, with 16 bases sitting between them. Per germline, CDR1 MNHEY and CDR2 SMNVEV (reference sequence). This CDR3 spans 14 amino acids. The CDR3 DNA follows: TGTGCCAGCAGGGGTACAGGGAAAGCATATGGCTACACCTTC. It translates to CASRGTGKAYGYTF.

Concerning this clone: The sample has other DNA sequences that encode this CDR3 too. This chain links TRBV27 with TRBJ2-5, with a weak D call TRBD2 (6 bases). CDR1 is MNHEY and CDR2 is SMNVEV in the germline V gene (reference sequence). The CDR3 is 13 residues long. Trimming cost V 3 bases and J 2 bases, with 7 bases left between them. This CDR3 is CASSFRGQETQYF. The CDR3 DNA follows: TGTGCCAGCAGTTTTCGGGGGCAAGAGACCCAGTACTTC.

This chain joins TRBV5-5 and TRBJ2-7; D uncertain. CDR1 is SGHKS and CDR2 is YYEKEE in the germline V gene (reference sequence). The CDR3 consists of 15 residues. Trimming removed 6 bases from V and 3 bases from J, with 19 bases in between. This CDR3 is CASTPREPYYYEQYF. CDR3 coding DNA: TGTGCCAGCACTCCTCGTGAGCCTTATTACTACGAGCAGTACTTC.

The chain recombines TRBV7-2 with TRBJ2-7; TRBD1 might be the D (6 bases). CDR3 length: 14 amino acids. Germline values: CDR1 SGHTA, CDR2 FQGNSA. Trimming shortened V by 5 bases and J by 2 bases, and 13 bases separated the two germline ends. The DNA for the CDR3 is TGTGCCAGCAGCCCACAACAGGGAACCTACGAGCAGTACTTC. Its translation is CASSPQQGTYEQYF.

This rearrangement joins TRBV7-2 to TRBJ1-5, with TRBD1 as a possible D gene (5 bases). Germline values: CDR1 SGHTA, CDR2 FQGNSA. V dropped 1 base and J dropped 7 bases, with 8 bases sitting between them. The CDR3 covers 13 residues. CDR3 in DNA: TGTGCCAGCAGCTTAGTGGAGGGGCAGCCCCAGCATTTT. This translates into CASSLVEGQPQHF.

The chain links TRBV9 to TRBJ2-2; TRBD1 matches 9 bases. The CDR3 runs 15 residues. CDR1 and CDR2 from the germline V gene are SGDLS and YYNGEE. With V trimmed by 4 bases and J by 6 bases, 7 bases remained unmatched. The CDR3 spells CASSLGQGGAGELFF. DNA of the CDR3: TGTGCCAGCAGCTTGGGACAGGGAGGGGCCGGGGAGCTGTTTTTT.

The V and J genes are TRBV9 and TRBJ1-3, with D uncertain. Per the germline V gene, CDR1 is SGDLS and CDR2 is YYNGEE. V lost 2 bases and J lost 0, with 12 bases in between. CDR3 length equals 16 residues. The CDR3 DNA reads as TGTGCCAGCAGCGTCACGATCGATAGCTCTGGAAACACCATATATTTT. It encodes CASSVTIDSSGNTIYF.

The chain couples TRBV28 to TRBJ2-5; 8 nucleotides match TRBD2. Trimming removed 7 bases from V and 3 bases from J; junction bases left unmatched: 16. The CDR3 length is 17 residues. Germline V CDR1 and CDR2: MDHEN, SYDVKM. CDR3 loop: CASIMGPGRGIKETQYF. Written as DNA, the CDR3 is TGTGCCAGCATCATGGGCCCCGGGAGGGGTATCAAAGAGACCCAGTACTTC.

The chain carries TRBV7-6 and TRBJ1-3, with 9 bases lining up with TRBD1. V shed 5 bases and J 3 bases; nucleotides not matched to a gene: 8. The length of the CDR3 is 16 residues. Germline-derived CDR1 and CDR2 are SGHVS and FNYEAQ. The CDR3 here is CASSPLDRGYGNTIYF. The CDR3 DNA follows: TGTGCCAGCAGCCCCCTAGACAGGGGGTATGGAAACACCATATATTTT.

This clone was seen once. The rearrangement uses TRBV6-5 and TRBJ2-7; 8 bases align to TRBD2. From germline, CDR1 is MNHEY and CDR2 SVGAGI. J was trimmed by 7 bases and V by 2 bases; bases with no gene match: 13. The CDR3 spans 16 residues. CDR3 sequence (DNA): TGTGCCAGCAGTTACACTAGCGGACAAACCCCTCGGGAGCAGTACTTC. Its translation is CASSYTSGQTPREQYF.

This sequence joins TRBV4-3 and TRBJ2-1; 7 bases are a match to TRBD2. CDR1 and CDR2 from the germline V gene are LGHNA and YSLEER. This CDR3 contains 14 residues. Trimming cost V 5 bases and J 6 bases; bases outside gene matches: 7. CDR3 sequence reads: CASSATSLGNEQFF. The CDR3 DNA reads as TGCGCCAGCAGCGCGACTAGCCTTGGCAATGAGCAGTTCTTC.